The present T cell receptor (beta chain) was sequenced within a study of CXCR3-negative and CXCR3-positive naive CD8 T cells. General observations from the study: Comparison of naive cells showed more hydrophobic TRB CDR3s in CXCR3-positive than in CXCR3-negative naive cells.

Definition of naive CD8+ T cells rested on a CD45RO-CCR7+CD27+CD95- profile. Germline values: CDR1 SEHNR, CDR2 FQNEAQ (reference sequence). The CDR3 has 16 amino acids. A remark on this clonotype: Its target is not known.

Through 5' RACE with UMI labels, the TRB cDNA libraries were prepared. TCRdb re-analyzed the 5' RACE reads; it lists each CDR3 protein once, without DNA. Its clone listing holds about 89,000 distinct CDR3 sequences. Sequenced material: naive CXCR3+ CD8+ T cells from blood. Indicated subset: CD45RO-CCR7+CD27+CD95- naive CD8+ T cells expressing CXCR3 (TNR3+). This chain joins TRBV7-9 and TRBJ1-2; TCRdb's assignment of TRBD1 cannot be checked, as there is no DNA. The TCR comes from a human donor in good health. Some clones in this sample may be carry-over from other donors' samples. CDR3 sequence: CASSATTGTAFYGYTF.